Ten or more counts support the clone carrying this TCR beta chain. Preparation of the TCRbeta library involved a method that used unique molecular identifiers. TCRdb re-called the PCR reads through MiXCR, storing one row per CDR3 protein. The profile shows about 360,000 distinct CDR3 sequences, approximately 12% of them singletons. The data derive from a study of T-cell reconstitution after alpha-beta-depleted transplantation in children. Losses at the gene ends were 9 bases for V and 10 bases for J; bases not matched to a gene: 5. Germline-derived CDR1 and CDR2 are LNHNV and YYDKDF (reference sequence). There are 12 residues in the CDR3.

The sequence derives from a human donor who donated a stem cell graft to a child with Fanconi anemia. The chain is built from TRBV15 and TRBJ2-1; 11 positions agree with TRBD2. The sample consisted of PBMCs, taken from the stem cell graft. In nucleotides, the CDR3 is TGTGCCACGGGGACTAGCGGCCGGGAGCAGTTCTTC. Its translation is CATGTSGREQFF.